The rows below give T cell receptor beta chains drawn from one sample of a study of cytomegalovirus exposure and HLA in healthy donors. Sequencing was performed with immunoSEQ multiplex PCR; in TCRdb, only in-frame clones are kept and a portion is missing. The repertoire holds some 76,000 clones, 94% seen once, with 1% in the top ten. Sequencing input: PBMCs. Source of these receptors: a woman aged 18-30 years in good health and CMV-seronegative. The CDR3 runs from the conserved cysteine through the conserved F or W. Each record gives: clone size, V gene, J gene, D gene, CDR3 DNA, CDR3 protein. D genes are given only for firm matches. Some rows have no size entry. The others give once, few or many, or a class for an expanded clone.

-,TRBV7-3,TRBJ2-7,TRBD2,TGTGCCAGCAGCTTAAGGACTAGCGGCTCCTACGAGCAGTACTTC,CASSLRTSGSYEQYF
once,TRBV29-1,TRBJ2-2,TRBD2,TGCAGCGGAAGCGGGAGCGTGGCCGGGGAGCTGTTTTTT,CSGSGSVAGELFF
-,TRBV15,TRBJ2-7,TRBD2,TGTGCCACCAGCTGGGGACTAGAGAATGACGAGCAGTACTTC,CATSWGLENDEQYF
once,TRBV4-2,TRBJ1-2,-,TGTGCCAGCAGCCAAGAGGCAGGGGCTGTGAAGGGCTACACCTTC,CASSQEAGAVKGYTF
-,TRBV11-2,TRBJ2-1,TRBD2,TGTGCCAGCAGTCTAGCGGGCGGGAGCTCCTACAATGAGCAGTTCTTC,CASSLAGGSSYNEQFF
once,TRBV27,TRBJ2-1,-,TGTGCCAGCAGTTTTCGGAGTAATTATGAGCAGTTCTTC,CASSFRSNYEQFF
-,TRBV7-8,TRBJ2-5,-,TGTGCCAGCAGCTCCACGTCCGGGGTAACGGGAGAGACCCAGTACTTC,CASSSTSGVTGETQYF
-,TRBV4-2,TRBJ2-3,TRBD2,TGTGCCAGCAGCCAGGGACTAGCGGGGGGCCCAAGCACAGATACGCAGTATTTT,CASSQGLAGGPSTDTQYF
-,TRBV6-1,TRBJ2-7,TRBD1,TGTGCCAGCAGCCACCAGGGGGCGGGTTCCTACGAGCAGTACTTC,CASSHQGAGSYEQYF
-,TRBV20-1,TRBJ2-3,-,TGCAGTGCTAGCCAGGGAGATACGCAGTATTTT,CSASQGDTQYF
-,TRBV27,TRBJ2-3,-,TGTGCCAGCCCCCAGACAGGCCTGGACACAGATACGCAGTATTTT,CASPQTGLDTDTQYF
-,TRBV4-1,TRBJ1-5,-,TGCGCCAGCAGCCAAGAGTCAGGGGAGCAGCCCCAGCATTTT,CASSQESGEQPQHF
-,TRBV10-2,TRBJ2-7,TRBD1,TGCGCCAGCAGTGAGTCTGGCAGGGGGCAAGAGCAGTACTTC,CASSESGRGQEQYF
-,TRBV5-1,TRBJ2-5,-,TGCGCCAGCGGCGGCGGCTCCGAAGAGACCCAGTACTTC,CASGGGSEETQYF
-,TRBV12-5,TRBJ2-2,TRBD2,TGTGCTAGTGGTTTGCGACTAGCGGGGGCCACCGGGGAGCTGTTTTTT,CASGLRLAGATGELFF
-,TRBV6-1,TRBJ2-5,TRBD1,TGTGCCAGCAGTGAAGGGACAGGGAATCAAGAGACCCAGTACTTC,CASSEGTGNQETQYF
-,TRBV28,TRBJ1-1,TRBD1,TGTGCCAGCACCGGGACAGGGGGCAACACTGAAGCTTTCTTT,CASTGTGGNTEAFF
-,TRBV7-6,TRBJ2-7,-,TGTGCCAGCAGCGACGACATCTACGAGCAGTACTTC,CASSDDIYEQYF
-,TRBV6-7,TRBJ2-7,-,TGTGCCAGCAGTTACGGTCACCGGACTCCGATAGCTTACGAGCAGTACTTC,CASSYGHRTPIAYEQYF
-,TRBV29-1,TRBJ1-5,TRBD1,TGCAGCGTCTCTCGACAGGGCGGTCAGCCCCAGCATTTT,CSVSRQGGQPQHF
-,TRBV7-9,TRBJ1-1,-,TGTGCCAGCAGCTTAGGGCCCCTCATGAACACTGAAGCTTTCTTT,CASSLGPLMNTEAFF
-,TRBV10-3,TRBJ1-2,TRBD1,TGTGCCATCAGGGCTTTCCGGGACAGGAGAGTTGAAGGCTATGGCTACACCTTC,CAIRAFRDRRVEGYGYTF
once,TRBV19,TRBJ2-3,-,TGTGCCAGTAACCCCGGGGGTGCTAGCACAGATACGCAGTATTTT,CASNPGGASTDTQYF
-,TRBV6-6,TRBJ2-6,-,TGTGCCAGCAGTCCAACAGTCTCCGGGGCCAACGTCCTGACTTTC,CASSPTVSGANVLTF
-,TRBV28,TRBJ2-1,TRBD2,TGTGCCAGCAGTTTATTACTAGCGGGAGGGCCCTCTTCCAGTGAGCAGTTCTTC,CASSLLLAGGPSSSEQFF
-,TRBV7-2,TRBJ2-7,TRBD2,TGTGCCAGCAGCTTATCGCGGCTAGCGGGATTATACGAGCAGTACTTC,CASSLSRLAGLYEQYF
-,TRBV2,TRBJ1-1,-,TGTGCCAGCAGTGAATGGAGACAGAATGAAGCTTTCTTT,CASSEWRQNEAFF
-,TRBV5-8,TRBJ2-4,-,TGTGCCAGCAGCTTGGAGGAGTCAAACATTCAGTACTTC,CASSLEESNIQYF
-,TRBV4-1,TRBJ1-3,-,TGCGCCAGCAGCCAACGGCAGGGGAGTGGAAACACCATATATTTT,CASSQRQGSGNTIYF
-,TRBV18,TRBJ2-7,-,TGTGCCAGCTCACGGGACACGACGGGGGAGCAGTACTTC,CASSRDTTGEQYF
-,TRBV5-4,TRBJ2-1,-,TGTGCCAGCAGCTTGGTACATTACAATGAGCAGTTCTTC,CASSLVHYNEQFF
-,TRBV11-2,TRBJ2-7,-,TGTGCCAGCAGCTTATTATTCCGCTACCCTGAGGACAGCTCCTACGAGCAGTACTTC,CASSLLFRYPEDSSYEQYF
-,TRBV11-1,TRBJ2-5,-,TGTGCCAGCAGCTTTGGCAGTCAAGAGACCCAGTACTTC,CASSFGSQETQYF
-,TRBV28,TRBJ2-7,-,TGTGCCAGCAGAGGGCAGGGTATAGGCTACGAGCAGTACTTC,CASRGQGIGYEQYF
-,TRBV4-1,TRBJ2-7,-,TGCGCCAGCAGCCAAGAGTGGCAGGGCGCCTACGAGCAGTACTTC,CASSQEWQGAYEQYF
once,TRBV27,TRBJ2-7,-,TGTGCCAGCATGAGGAATCGCGAGCAGTACTTC,CASMRNREQYF
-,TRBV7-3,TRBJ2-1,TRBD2,TGTGCCAGCAGCCGTGGCTATATGACTAGCGTTAATGAGCAGTTCTTC,CASSRGYMTSVNEQFF
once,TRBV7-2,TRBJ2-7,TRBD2,TGTGCCAGCAGCCCTGCGGGCGGGAGTTACGAGCAGTACTTC,CASSPAGGSYEQYF
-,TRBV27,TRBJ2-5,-,TGTGCCAGCAGTTCCGGACAGCCTCGGGAGACCCAGTACTTC,CASSSGQPRETQYF
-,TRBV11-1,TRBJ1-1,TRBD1,TGTGCCAGCAGCTTAGAGTATGGGACAGGGGGGACTGAAGCTTTCTTT,CASSLEYGTGGTEAFF
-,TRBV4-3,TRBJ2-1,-,TGCGCCAGCAGCCAAGGCCAGGGATTTGGCAATGAGCAGTTCTTC,CASSQGQGFGNEQFF
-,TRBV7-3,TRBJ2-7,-,TGTGCCAGCAGCGAAGGCCTCCAGGGGGAGCAGTACTTC,CASSEGLQGEQYF
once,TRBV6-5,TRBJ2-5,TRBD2,TGTGCCAGCAGAGGGACTAGCGGGGGGGCGGAGACCCAGTACTTC,CASRGTSGGAETQYF
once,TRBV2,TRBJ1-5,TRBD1,TGTGCCAGCAACCTGGACAGGGCTATCAATCAGCCCCAGCATTTT,CASNLDRAINQPQHF
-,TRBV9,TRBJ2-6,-,TGTGCCAGCAGCGACAGGGTTGGGGCCAACGTCCTGACTTTC,CASSDRVGANVLTF
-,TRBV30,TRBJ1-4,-,TGTGCCTGGAGCGTAGGGGGGGCTGAAAAACTGTTTTTT,CAWSVGGAEKLFF